This T cell receptor (beta chain) was found in a study of naive and memory T cell subsets. An equimolar mix of two oligonucleotides served as the beta constant-region primer for TRBC1 and TRBC2. The ligated cDNA underwent four PCR rounds using SP2 and nested alpha and beta constant-region primers. TCRdb reanalysed the UMI-ligation and nested PCR reads using MiXCR and keeps one entry per CDR3 protein. The sample lists just over 80,000 distinct CDR3 sequences; about 10% were seen once. V lost 4 bases and J lost 5, with 15 bases in between. The CDR3 totals 14 residues. The germline CDR1 and CDR2 sequences are MNHEY and SVGEGT.

Sequencing input: naive CD8+ T cells from blood. This clonotype was obtained from a human donor in good health. The gene calls are TRBV6-2 or TRBV6-3 and TRBJ2-7; weak D call: TRBD2 (5 bases). CDR3 sequence reads: CASSFGRRFDEQYF. CDR3 DNA: TGTGCCAGCAGTTTCGGACGGAGGTTCGACGAGCAGTACTTC.